Following are 18 T cell receptor beta chains from one sample sequenced in a study of blood T cell repertoires in COVID-19. TCRdb keeps only in-frame clones here, not all; method: immunoSEQ multiplex PCR. The data contain 200,000 to 300,000 clones, more than 65% of them singletons. The sequencing input was peripheral blood. These receptor sequences come from a woman aged 80 or over with acute or convalescent COVID-19.

The rearrangement joins TRBV4-1 to TRBJ2-3; TRBD2 agrees at 9 bases. CDR1 and CDR2 (germline): MGHRA, YSYEKL. V trimming: 6 bases; J trimming: 4 bases; junction bases outside the gene matches: 14. The CDR3 loop spans 17 amino acids. The CDR3 spells CASSPSWRGRASDTQYF. CDR3 bases: TGCGCCAGCAGTCCCTCTTGGCGCGGGAGGGCCTCAGATACGCAGTATTTT.

The chain couples TRBV10-3 to TRBJ2-5, with 12 bases lining up with TRBD2. The length of the CDR3 is 16 residues. Germline V lookup: CDR1 ENHRY, CDR2 SYGVKD. J was trimmed by 6 bases and V by 3 bases; bases with no gene match: 8. CDR3 sequence (DNA): TGTGCCATCAGTGATCCGACTAGCGGGAGTAGCAAGACCCAGTACTTC. Its translation: CAISDPTSGSSKTQYF.

This sequence joins TRBV6-1 and TRBJ2-1; TRBD2 matches at 10 bases. Trimming removed 1 base from V and 3 bases from J; junction bases left unmatched: 3. In germline, CDR1 is MNHNS, CDR2 SASEGT. The CDR3 runs 16 residues. CDR3 region: CASSEDVAGGYNEQFF. In DNA form, the CDR3 reads TGTGCCAGCAGTGAAGATGTAGCGGGGGGCTACAATGAGCAGTTCTTC.

The chain joins TRBV6-5 to TRBJ2-7; D possibly corresponds to TRBD2 (5 bases). The V gene's germline CDR1 is MNHEY and CDR2 SVGAGI. This CDR3 region has 14 residues. V was trimmed by 7 bases and J by 6 bases, leaving 19 bases between them. The CDR3 region is CASTLGQLGAEQYF. The CDR3 DNA reads as TGTGCCAGCACCCTTGGCCAGTTGGGAGCCGAGCAGTACTTC.

The V and J genes are TRBV5-1 and TRBJ2-5; TRBD1 agrees at 9 bases. The length of the CDR3 is 14 residues. The V segment lost 1 base and the J segment 4 bases; nucleotides outside the gene matches: 2. Germline CDR1 and CDR2: SGHRS and YFSETQ. The CDR3 is CASSLTGGRETQYF. The DNA of the CDR3 is TGCGCCAGCAGCTTGACAGGGGGCCGAGAGACCCAGTACTTC.

This chain joins TRBV28 and TRBJ1-1; no reliable D call. The V gene's germline CDR1 is MDHEN and CDR2 SYDVKM. V gave up 10 bases and J gave up 6 bases, with 15 bases separating them. This CDR3 comprises 12 residues. The CDR3 here is CATHVRSAEAFF. The CDR3 DNA reads as TGTGCCACCCACGTGAGGTCTGCTGAAGCTTTCTTT.

The chain uses TRBV2 and TRBJ2-2; 7 bases agree with TRBD2. Germline CDR1 reads SNHLY; CDR2 reads FYNNEI. The junction had 5 bases not matched to a gene; V was cut back by 7 bases and J by 0 bases. The CDR3 is made up of 15 amino acids. The CDR3 DNA sequence: TGTGCCAGCAAGTCTCTAGCGGCGAACACCGGGGAGCTGTTTTTT. Translating it yields CASKSLAANTGELFF.

V usage is TRBV3-1 (or the pseudogene TRBV3-2) and J usage is TRBJ2-2, with TRBD1 matching over 8 bases. Unmatched junction bases numbered 2, after V lost 0 bases and J lost 2 bases. The CDR3 is made up of 16 amino acids. Germline assignment: CDR1 LGHDT and CDR2 YNNKEL (reference sequence). CDR3 sequence: CASSQESGGNTGELFF. The CDR3 DNA is TGTGCCAGCAGCCAAGAGTCAGGGGGCAACACCGGGGAGCTGTTTTTT.

The V and J genes are TRBV5-1 and TRBJ1-2, with TRBD1 matching over 7 bases. Trimming removed 4 bases from V and 4 bases from J; junction bases left unmatched: 4. This CDR3 is built from 13 residues. Germline CDR1 reads SGHRS; CDR2 reads YFSETQ. The CDR3 is CASSPGDSYGYTF. CDR3 nucleotide sequence: TGCGCCAGCAGCCCTGGGGACAGCTATGGCTACACCTTC.

The V and J genes are TRBV3-1 (or the pseudogene TRBV3-2) and TRBJ2-7; TRBD1 matches at 11 bases. The CDR3 length is 14 residues. Trimming at V came to 4 bases and at J to 4 bases, leaving 3 bases not matched to a gene. Per germline, CDR1 LGHDT and CDR2 YNNKEL (reference sequence). The CDR3 spells CASSRGQGAYEQYF. For the CDR3, the DNA is TGTGCCAGCAGCCGCGGACAGGGGGCGTACGAGCAGTACTTC.

The rearrangement links TRBV5-5 to TRBJ1-4, with D possibly being TRBD1 (5 bases). The germline gives CDR1 SGHKS, CDR2 YYEKEE (reference sequence). V was cut by 4 bases and J by 0 bases, with 13 bases left in between. This CDR3 comprises 16 residues. For the CDR3, the DNA is TGTGCCAGCAGCGAAGACAGAAAGTCAACTAATGAAAAACTGTTTTTT. This sequence encodes CASSEDRKSTNEKLFF.

This chain links TRBV6-5 with TRBJ1-5, with TRBD1 identical over 8 bases. The germline gives CDR1 MNHEY, CDR2 SVGAGI. This CDR3 is built from 14 residues. Unmatched junction bases numbered 6, after V lost 5 bases and J lost 6 bases. The CDR3 DNA sequence: TGTGCCAGCAGTATTGGACAGGGCGGTCAGCCCCAGCATTTT. It is translated as CASSIGQGGQPQHF.

This chain connects TRBV29-1 to TRBJ2-3, with 10 nucleotides matching TRBD2. CDR1 and CDR2 from the germline V gene are SQVTM and ANQGSEA. The CDR3 is 15 amino acids. V lost 0 bases and J lost 5; bases outside the gene matches: 5. Here the CDR3 reads CSVEDVAGGQDTQYF. The CDR3 coding sequence is TGCAGCGTTGAAGATGTAGCGGGGGGTCAAGATACGCAGTATTTT.

A few counts support this clone. The chain couples TRBV15 to TRBJ1-2, with D unclear. Germline-derived CDR1 and CDR2 are LNHNV and YYDKDF (reference sequence). Trimming cost V 0 bases and J 7 bases, with 15 bases left between them. The CDR3 length is 15 residues. This CDR3 reads CATSRDRRGQGGYTF. The CDR3 DNA sequence: TGTGCCACCAGCAGAGATCGAAGAGGGCAAGGTGGCTACACCTTC.

The chain couples TRBV5-3 to TRBJ2-4, with a possible D match to TRBD2 (5 bases). TRBV5-3 is filed as an ORF, its function uncertain. V dropped 0 bases and J dropped 0 bases, with 10 bases sitting between them. CDR3 length: 16 residues. The CDR3 spells CARSLAGDVAKNIQYF. Written as DNA, the CDR3 is TGTGCCAGAAGCTTGGCCGGGGATGTAGCCAAAAACATTCAGTACTTC.

The rearrangement links TRBV10-3 to TRBJ2-2; 13 bases align to TRBD2. The CDR3 is 17 amino acids. CDR1 and CDR2 from the germline V gene are ENHRY and SYGVKD. J was trimmed by 7 bases and V by 4 bases; bases with no gene match: 9. The CDR3 region has the DNA TGTGCCATCAGTGCCTCGACTAGCGGGAGGATCAACGGGGAGCTGTTTTTT. Translated: CAISASTSGRINGELFF.

This clone has just a few counts. The chain recombines TRBV28 with TRBJ1-2, with D possibly matching TRBD1 (5 bases). V lost 6 bases and J 7 bases, leaving 21 bases between the germline ends. CDR3 length equals 15 residues. Germline lookup yields CDR1 MDHEN and CDR2 SYDVKM. Written as DNA, the CDR3 is TGTGCCAGCAGGGTGTCGACGGGGGTTTATAGTGGCTACACCTTC. Its protein is CASRVSTGVYSGYTF.

The chain employs TRBV7-9 and TRBJ1-1; D gene ambiguous. The V and J ends lost 3 bases and 0 bases respectively, with 8 bases between them. This CDR3 has 14 residues. The V gene's germline CDR1 is SEHNR and CDR2 FQNEAQ (reference sequence). CDR3 coding DNA: TGTGCCAGCAGCTTCTACGGGATGAACACTGAAGCTTTCTTT. This sequence encodes CASSFYGMNTEAFF.